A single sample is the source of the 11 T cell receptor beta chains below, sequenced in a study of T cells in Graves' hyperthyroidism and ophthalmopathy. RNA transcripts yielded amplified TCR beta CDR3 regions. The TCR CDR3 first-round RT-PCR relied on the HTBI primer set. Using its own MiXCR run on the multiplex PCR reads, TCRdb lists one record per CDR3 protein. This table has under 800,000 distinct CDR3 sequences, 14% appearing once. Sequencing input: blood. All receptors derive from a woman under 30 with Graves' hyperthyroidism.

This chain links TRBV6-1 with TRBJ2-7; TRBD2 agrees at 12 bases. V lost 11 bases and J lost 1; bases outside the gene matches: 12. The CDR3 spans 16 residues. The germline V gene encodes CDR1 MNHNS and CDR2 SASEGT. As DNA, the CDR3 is TGTGCCGTCAACCGAGACGGACTAGCGGGATCCTACGAGCAGTACTTC. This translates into CAVNRDGLAGSYEQYF.

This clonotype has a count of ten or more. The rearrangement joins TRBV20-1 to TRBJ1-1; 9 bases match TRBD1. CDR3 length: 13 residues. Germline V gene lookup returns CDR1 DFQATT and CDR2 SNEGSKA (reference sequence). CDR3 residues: CSAGTGLNTEAFF. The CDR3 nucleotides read TGCAGCGCCGGGACAGGGTTGAACACTGAAGCTTTCTTT.

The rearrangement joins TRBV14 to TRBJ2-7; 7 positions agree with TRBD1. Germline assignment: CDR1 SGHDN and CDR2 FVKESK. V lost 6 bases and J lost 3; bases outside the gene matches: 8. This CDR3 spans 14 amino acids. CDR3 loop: CASSYLGGDYEQYF. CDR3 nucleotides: TGTGCCAGCAGTTACTTAGGGGGCGACTACGAGCAGTACTTC.

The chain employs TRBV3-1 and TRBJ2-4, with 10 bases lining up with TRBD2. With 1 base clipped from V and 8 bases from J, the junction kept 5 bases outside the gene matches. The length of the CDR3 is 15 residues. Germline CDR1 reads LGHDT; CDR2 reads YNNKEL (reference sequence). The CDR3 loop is CASSQAPSGRYIQYF. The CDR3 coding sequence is TGTGCCAGCAGCCAAGCCCCTAGCGGGAGATACATTCAGTACTTC.

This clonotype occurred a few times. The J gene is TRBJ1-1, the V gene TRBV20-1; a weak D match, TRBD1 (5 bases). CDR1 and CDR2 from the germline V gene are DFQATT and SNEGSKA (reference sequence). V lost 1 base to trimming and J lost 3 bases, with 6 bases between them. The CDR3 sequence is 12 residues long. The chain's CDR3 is CSARVTDTEAFF. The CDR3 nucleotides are TGCAGTGCTAGAGTGACAGACACTGAAGCTTTCTTT.

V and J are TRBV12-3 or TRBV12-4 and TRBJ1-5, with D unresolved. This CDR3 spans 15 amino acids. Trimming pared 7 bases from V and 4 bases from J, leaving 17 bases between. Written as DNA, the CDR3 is TGTGCCAGCACCACCGCTCGGGGAGGGAATCAGCCCCAGCATTTT. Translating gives CASTTARGGNQPQHF.

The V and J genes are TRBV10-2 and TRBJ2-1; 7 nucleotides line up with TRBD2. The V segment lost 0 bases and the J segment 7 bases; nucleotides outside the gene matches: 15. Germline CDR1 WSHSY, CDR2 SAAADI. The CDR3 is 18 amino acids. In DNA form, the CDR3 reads TGCGCCAGCAGTGAGTCGACCCGACGGGGCGGGAGAGGGAATGAGCAGTTCTTC. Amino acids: CASSESTRRGGRGNEQFF.

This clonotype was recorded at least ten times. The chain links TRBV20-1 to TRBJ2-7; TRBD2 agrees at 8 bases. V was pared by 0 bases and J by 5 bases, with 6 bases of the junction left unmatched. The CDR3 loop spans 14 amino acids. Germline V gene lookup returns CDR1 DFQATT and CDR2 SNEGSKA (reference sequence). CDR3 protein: CSARDQAGDNEQYF. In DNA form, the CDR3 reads TGCAGTGCTAGAGATCAAGCGGGAGATAACGAGCAGTACTTC.

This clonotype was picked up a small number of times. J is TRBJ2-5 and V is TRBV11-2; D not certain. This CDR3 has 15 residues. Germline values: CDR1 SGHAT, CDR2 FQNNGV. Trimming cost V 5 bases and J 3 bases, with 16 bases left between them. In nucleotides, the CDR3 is TGTGCCAGCAGCCCGTTACGTGGTAGAAAAGAGACCCAGTACTTC. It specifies CASSPLRGRKETQYF.

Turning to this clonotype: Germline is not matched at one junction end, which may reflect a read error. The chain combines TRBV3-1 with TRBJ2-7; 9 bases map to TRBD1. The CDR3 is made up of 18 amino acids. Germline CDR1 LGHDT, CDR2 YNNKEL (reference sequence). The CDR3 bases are TGTGCCTGCAGCCAAGCGACGACGACAGGGGGACCTCTCTACGAGCAGTACTTC. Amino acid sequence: CACSQATTTGGPLYEQYF.

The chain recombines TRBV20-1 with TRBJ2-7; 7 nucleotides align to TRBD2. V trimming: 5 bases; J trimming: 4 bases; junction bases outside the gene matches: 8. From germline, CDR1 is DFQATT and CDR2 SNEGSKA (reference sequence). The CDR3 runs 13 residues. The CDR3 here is CSAQSGIGYEQYF. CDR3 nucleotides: TGCAGTGCTCAAAGCGGGATAGGGTACGAGCAGTACTTC.